The 8 T cell receptor beta chains below come from one sample, sequenced in a study of T-cell memory formation after mild COVID-19. TCRdb passed the 5' RACE reads through MiXCR, listing each CDR3 protein once. The sample yields about 350,000 distinct CDR3 sequences, under 25% seen once. Sequencing was done on a sample of PBMCs or a T cell subset sorted from them (not recorded which). The source is a man between 18 and 29 years old who had mild COVID-19 (a few samples of this study predate the infection). Cell type and time point are not known.

The chain carries TRBV15 and TRBJ2-5, with TRBD1 matching over 7 bases. The ends lost 2 bases at V and 5 bases at J; junction bases unmatched: 11. The CDR3 has 16 amino acids. The V gene's germline CDR1 is LNHNV and CDR2 YYDKDF (reference sequence). The CDR3 loop is CATSRSNRGMRETQYF. In DNA, the CDR3 is TGTGCCACCAGCAGATCAAACAGGGGTATGAGGGAGACCCAGTACTTC.

This clonotype was found a few times. The chain combines TRBV9 with TRBJ1-1; a weak D match, TRBD1 (5 bases). Trimming pared 0 bases from V and 3 bases from J, leaving 12 bases between. Germline loops: CDR1 SGDLS, CDR2 YYNGEE. The CDR3 runs to 15 residues. Here the CDR3 DNA reads TGTGCCAGCAGCGTAGTACCAGGGATGGACACTGAAGCTTTCTTT. Its protein product is CASSVVPGMDTEAFF.

This rearrangement joins TRBV5-1 to TRBJ2-3; TRBD1 matches 10 bases. The length of the CDR3 is 17 residues. From germline, CDR1 is SGHRS and CDR2 YFSETQ. With 4 bases clipped from V and 2 bases from J, the junction kept 10 bases outside the gene matches. CDR3 bases: TGCGCCAGCAGCGGGACAGGGGACCGCAGTCCCACAGATACGCAGTATTTT. Protein product: CASSGTGDRSPTDTQYF.

The rearrangement links TRBV28 to TRBJ1-1; no clear D gene. This CDR3 is 13 amino acids long. Germline V gene sequence: CDR1 MDHEN, CDR2 SYDVKM. V lost 7 bases, J lost 4 bases, and 13 bases lay in between. CDR3 bases: TGTGCCAGCACCGAGATACGGGGCACTGAAGCTTTCTTT. Amino acids: CASTEIRGTEAFF.

J is TRBJ1-2 and V is TRBV20-1; no reliable D call. CDR3 length equals 13 residues. The ends were cut back, 7 bases at V and 1 base at J, with 13 bases in the middle. CDR1 DFQATT and CDR2 SNEGSKA come from the germline V gene (reference sequence). Here the CDR3 DNA reads TGCAGTGTCACACAGCCCAATAACTATGGCTACACCTTC. Its protein product is CSVTQPNNYGYTF.

This clonotype was observed a handful of times. The chain is built from TRBV7-2 and TRBJ1-2; D is possibly TRBD1 (6 bases). V lost 5 bases, J lost 8 bases, and 36 bases lay in between. CDR3 size: 20 residues. Germline V gene lookup returns CDR1 SGHTA and CDR2 FQGNSA. DNA for the CDR3: TGTGCCAGCAGCCGTAGGAGGGGGGTAACGACACCCCGCCGAATAGAAGGCTACACCTTC. Its protein is CASSRRRGVTTPRRIEGYTF.

This clonotype was seen many times. This sequence joins TRBV7-2 and TRBJ2-5, with D perhaps TRBD2 (5 bases). Trimming took off 5 bases at V and 5 bases at J, with 18 bases between the two ends. The CDR3 loop spans 15 amino acids. The germline V gene encodes CDR1 SGHTA and CDR2 FQGNSA. The CDR3 spells CASSPEGLAYETQYF. CDR3 bases: TGTGCCAGCAGCCCCGAGGGCCTAGCATATGAGACCCAGTACTTC.

The V call is TRBV7-9, the J call TRBJ2-2; perhaps D is TRBD1 or TRBD2 (5 bases each). Trimming removed 2 bases at V and 3 bases at J, with 10 bases between. The CDR3 totals 15 residues. CDR1 and CDR2 (germline): SEHNR, FQNEAQ (reference sequence). The CDR3 sequence: CASSLFMGDTGELFF. The CDR3 DNA is TGTGCCAGCAGCTTATTTATGGGGGACACCGGGGAGCTGTTTTTT.